A single sample gave rise to the 2 T cell receptor beta chains below, sequenced in a study of CD8 T cells in ankylosing spondylitis. TCRdb fed the 5' RACE reads into MiXCR, producing one record per CDR3 protein. Here the sample spans around 29,000 distinct CDR3 sequences, 4.5% to 5.5% being singletons. Sequenced material: blood, either unsorted or a sorted T cell fraction (not recorded which). These receptors all stem from a female donor with ankylosing spondylitis or in good health (not recorded which).

This clonotype was counted many times. The chain couples TRBV9 to TRBJ2-2; the D gene is possibly TRBD2 (6 bases). Germline V gene lookup returns CDR1 SGDLS and CDR2 YYNGEE. Trimming stripped 0 bases from V and 6 bases from J, with 12 bases between. The CDR3 is 15 amino acids. The DNA of the CDR3 is TGTGCCAGCAGCGTAGACCGGGGGATCTCCGGGGAGCTGTTTTTT. As protein: CASSVDRGISGELFF.

This clonotype has at least ten counts. The chain recombines TRBV9 with TRBJ2-3; 7 bases agree with TRBD2. The CDR3 covers 14 residues. Losses at the gene ends were 0 bases for V and 3 bases for J; bases not matched to a gene: 1. CDR1 and CDR2 (germline): SGDLS, YYNGEE. The CDR3, as DNA: TGTGCCAGCAGCGTAGAAGCGGGGACAGATACGCAGTATTTT. Its translation: CASSVEAGTDTQYF.